A selection of T cell receptor beta chains follows, all from one sample in a study of Ad26.COV2.S vaccination and SARS-CoV-2 variants. Here immunoSEQ multiplex PCR was the method, and the copy in TCRdb shows in-frame clones only, minus some. The repertoire holds about 350,000 clones, with around 83% as singletons. The specimen comprised peripheral blood, sampled in a trial of Ad26.COV2.S vaccine versus placebo. These receptors all come from a person between 18 and 65 years old who received the Ad26.COV2.S COVID-19 vaccine or a placebo. CDR3s include the opening cysteine and the closing phenylalanine or tryptophan. D genes are given only for firm matches. Clone size is given for some rows only: seen once, a few or many times, or a class if the clone is expanded.

V gene	J gene	D gene	clone size	CDR3 DNA	CDR3 protein
TRBV6-6	TRBJ1-5	.	.	TGTGCCAGCAGCCCCCTAGGGGGAATCAATCAGCCCCAGCATTTT	CASSPLGGINQPQHF
TRBV7-2	TRBJ2-5	TRBD1	.	TGTGCCAGCAGCTTAGGCCGCGAAACCGGGACAGGGCTAAAAGAGACCCAGTACTTC	CASSLGRETGTGLKETQYF
TRBV3-1/TRBV3-2	TRBJ1-2	.	.	TGTGCCAGCAGCCATGAGAGTGGCTACACCTTC	CASSHESGYTF
TRBV6-2/TRBV6-3	TRBJ1-2	.	.	TGTGCCAGCAGTTCAGGGTTCTCGGCGGGCTACACCTTC	CASSSGFSAGYTF
TRBV28	TRBJ1-1	TRBD1	.	TGTGCCAGCAGTCCCCGGGACAGGGGGAGCACTGAAGCTTTCTTT	CASSPRDRGSTEAFF
TRBV2	TRBJ2-5	TRBD2	many	TGTGCCAGCAGTGAATTAGCGGGGGGCGGGTTACCCCAGTACTTC	CASSELAGGGLPQYF
TRBV14	TRBJ2-1	.	.	TGTGCCAGCAGCCAAGTAATCAATGAGCAGTTCTTC	CASSQVINEQFF
TRBV9	TRBJ2-5	TRBD2	.	TGTGCCAGCAGCGTAGTTCAGGGAGGGGAGACCCAGTACTTC	CASSVVQGGETQYF
TRBV19	TRBJ1-2	TRBD1	.	TGTGCCAGTAGTCCCAGTCCCCCTCCGACAGGGAACTATGGCTACACCTTC	CASSPSPPPTGNYGYTF
TRBV28	TRBJ2-3	.	.	TGTGCCACCCTAGGTTCAGATACGCAGTATTTT	CATLGSDTQYF
TRBV6-2/TRBV6-3	TRBJ1-1	.	.	TGTGCCAGCAGTTACCAGAGAGGGGGCACTGAAGCTTTCTTT	CASSYQRGGTEAFF
TRBV28	TRBJ1-6	.	.	TGTGCCAGCAACTCTGTACAGTTTTATAATTCACCCCTCCACTTT	CASNSVQFYNSPLHF
TRBV19	TRBJ1-1	.	.	TGTGCCACCACCCCGCACTCGAACACTGAAGCTTTCTTT	CATTPHSNTEAFF
TRBV2	TRBJ2-2	.	.	TGTGCCAGCAGTGGACGGACTGGACCCACCGGGGAGCTGTTTTTT	CASSGRTGPTGELFF
TRBV6-2/TRBV6-3	TRBJ2-7	TRBD2	.	TGTGCCAGCAGTTATCCCCTAGCGGGAGTGAGCTCCTACGAGCAGTACTTC	CASSYPLAGVSSYEQYF
TRBV15	TRBJ2-1	.	.	TGTGCCACCGGGGGATCTCGACCTAACAATGAGCAGTTCTTC	CATGGSRPNNEQFF
TRBV27	TRBJ1-2	.	.	TGTGCCAGCAGTAGTCGAGGGTTAGTTGGCTACACCTTC	CASSSRGLVGYTF